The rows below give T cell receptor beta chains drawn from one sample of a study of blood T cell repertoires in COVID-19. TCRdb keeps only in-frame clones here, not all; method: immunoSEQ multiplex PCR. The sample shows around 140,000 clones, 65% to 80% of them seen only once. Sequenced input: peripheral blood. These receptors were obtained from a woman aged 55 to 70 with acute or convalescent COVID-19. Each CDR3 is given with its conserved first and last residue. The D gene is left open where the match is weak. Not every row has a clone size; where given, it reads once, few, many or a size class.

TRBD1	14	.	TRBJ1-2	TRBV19	TGTGCCAGTAGTGTGACAGGGCCCCTTCCTGGCTACACCTTC	CASSVTGPLPGYTF
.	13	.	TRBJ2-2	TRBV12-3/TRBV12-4	TGTGCCAGCAGTTTAGACAACAGCGGGGAGCTGTTTTTT	CASSLDNSGELFF
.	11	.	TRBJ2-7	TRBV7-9	TGTGCCAGCAGCTTAGGACAGGGACTTAACTTC	CASSLGQGLNF
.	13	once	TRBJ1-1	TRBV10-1	TGCGCCAGCAGTGAGGGTCACGGGGATGAAGCTTTCTTT	CASSEGHGDEAFF
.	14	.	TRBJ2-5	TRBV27	TGTGCCAGCAGTCCCCCCGGGGTACGAGAGACCCAGTACTTC	CASSPPGVRETQYF
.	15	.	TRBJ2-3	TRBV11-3	TGTGCCAGCAGCTTTTCCGGGTTCGGGGCAGATACGCAGTATTTT	CASSFSGFGADTQYF
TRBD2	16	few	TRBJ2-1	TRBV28	TGTGCCAGCAGTTTAACACCAGCGGGAGTCCACAATGAGCAGTTCTTC	CASSLTPAGVHNEQFF
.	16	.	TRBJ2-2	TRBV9	TGTGCCAGCAGCGTAGCCTTTGGGGCAGGCACCGGGGAGCTGTTTTTT	CASSVAFGAGTGELFF
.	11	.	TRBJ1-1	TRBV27	TGTGCCAGCTTCCGGAACACTGAAGCTTTCTTT	CASFRNTEAFF
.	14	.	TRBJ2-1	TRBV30	TGTGCCTGGAGTGGCGGACAGATCGTCAATGAGCAGTTCTTC	CAWSGGQIVNEQFF
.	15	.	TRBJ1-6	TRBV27	TGTGCCAGCAGTTGGGCCCTTCGATATAATTCACCCCTCCACTTT	CASSWALRYNSPLHF
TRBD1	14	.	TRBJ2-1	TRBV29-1	TGCAGCGTGTATCCGCGACAGGGGGTAAATGAGCAGTTCTTC	CSVYPRQGVNEQFF
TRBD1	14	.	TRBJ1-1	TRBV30	TGTGCCTGGAAGGTCGTCAGGGGGGACACTGAAGCTTTCTTT	CAWKVVRGDTEAFF
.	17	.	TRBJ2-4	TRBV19	TGTGCCAGTAGTATAGATCTATCCTCGGTAGCCAAAAACATTCAGTACTTC	CASSIDLSSVAKNIQYF
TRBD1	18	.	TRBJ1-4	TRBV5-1	TGCGCCAGCAGCTTGGCCTCGGACAGGGTAACAGCTAATGAAAAACTGTTTTTT	CASSLASDRVTANEKLFF
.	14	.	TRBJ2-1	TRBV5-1	TGCGCCAGCAGGACGGGAGTCTCCTACAATGAGCAGTTCTTC	CASRTGVSYNEQFF
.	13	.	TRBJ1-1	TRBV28	TGTGCCAGCAGTCCGCAGGATTACACTGAAGCTTTCTTT	CASSPQDYTEAFF
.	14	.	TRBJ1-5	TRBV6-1	TGTGCCAGCAGTGAAGCGGCAACGCCTCAGCCCCAGCATTTT	CASSEAATPQPQHF
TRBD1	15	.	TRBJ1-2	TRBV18	TGTGCCAGCTCACCATACAGGGGGCAGGAATATGGCTACACCTTC	CASSPYRGQEYGYTF
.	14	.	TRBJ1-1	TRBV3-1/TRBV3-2	TGTGCCAGCAGCCAATCATCAGGAGGCACTGAAGCTTTCTTT	CASSQSSGGTEAFF
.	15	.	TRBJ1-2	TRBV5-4	TGTGCCAGCAGCCTCCAAAGCGCCTCTAACTATGGCTACACCTTC	CASSLQSASNYGYTF
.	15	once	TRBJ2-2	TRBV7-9	TGTGCCAGCAGCCCGGGACTTTCGAACACCGGGGAGCTGTTTTTT	CASSPGLSNTGELFF
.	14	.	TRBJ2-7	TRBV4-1	TGCGCCAGCAGCCAAGCGGAGACTCTTTACGAGCAGTACTTC	CASSQAETLYEQYF
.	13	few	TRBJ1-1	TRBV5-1	TGCGCCAGCAGCTTGAATGAGAGGACTGAAGCTTTCTTT	CASSLNERTEAFF
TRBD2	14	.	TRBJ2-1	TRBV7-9	TGTGCCAGCAGCTTATCTAGCGGGTACAATGAGCAGTTCTTC	CASSLSSGYNEQFF
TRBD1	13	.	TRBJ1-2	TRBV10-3	TGTGCCATCAGAGCCGGGACAGACTATGGCTACACCTTC	CAIRAGTDYGYTF
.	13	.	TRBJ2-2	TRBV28	TGTGCCAGCAGCCTAGGGGGTATCGGGGAGCTGTTTTTT	CASSLGGIGELFF
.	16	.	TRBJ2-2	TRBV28	TGTGCCAGCAGATCCTTCACTACTGCGAACACCGGGGAGCTGTTTTTT	CASRSFTTANTGELFF
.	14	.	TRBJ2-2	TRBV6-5	TGTGCCAGCACAGGACACCGGAACACCGGGGAGCTGTTTTTT	CASTGHRNTGELFF
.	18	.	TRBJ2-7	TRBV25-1	TGTGCCAGCAGTGAATTGCCCTCCCTAAAGATAGAAGCGCACGAGCAGTACTTC	CASSELPSLKIEAHEQYF
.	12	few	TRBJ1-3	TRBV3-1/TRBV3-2	TGTGCCAGCAGCCAAGATCGGGACACCATATATTTT	CASSQDRDTIYF
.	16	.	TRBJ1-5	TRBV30	TGTGCCTGGAGTTCCCCTTATCGTGCAGATTATCAGCCCCAGCATTTT	CAWSSPYRADYQPQHF
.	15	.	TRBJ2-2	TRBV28	TGTGCCAGCACTCAGTACACCCCGAACACCGGGGAGCTGTTTTTT	CASTQYTPNTGELFF
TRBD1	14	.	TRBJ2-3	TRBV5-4	TGTGCCAGCAGCCCCGGGACAGGGCGGAATACGCAGTATTTT	CASSPGTGRNTQYF
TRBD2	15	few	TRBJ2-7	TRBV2	TGTGCCAGCAGTACGACTAGCGGAGGCTCCTACGAGCAGTACTTC	CASSTTSGGSYEQYF
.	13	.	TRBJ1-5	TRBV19	TGTGCCAGCATCTCGAGGGGCAATCAGCCCCAGCATTTT	CASISRGNQPQHF
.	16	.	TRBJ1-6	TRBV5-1	TGCGCCAGCAGCTTGTTGGCAGGGGCAGATAATTCACCCCTCCACTTT	CASSLLAGADNSPLHF
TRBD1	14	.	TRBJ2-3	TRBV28	TGTGCCAGCAGTTTGACAGGGGGAGGAGATACGCAGTATTTT	CASSLTGGGDTQYF
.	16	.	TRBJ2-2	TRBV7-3	TGTGCCAGCTCCCTTATCAGGACAGTGAACACCGGGGAGCTGTTTTTT	CASSLIRTVNTGELFF
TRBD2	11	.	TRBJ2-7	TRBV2	TGTGCCAGCAGTGAGACTAGCGCTTTATGTTTC	CASSETSALCF